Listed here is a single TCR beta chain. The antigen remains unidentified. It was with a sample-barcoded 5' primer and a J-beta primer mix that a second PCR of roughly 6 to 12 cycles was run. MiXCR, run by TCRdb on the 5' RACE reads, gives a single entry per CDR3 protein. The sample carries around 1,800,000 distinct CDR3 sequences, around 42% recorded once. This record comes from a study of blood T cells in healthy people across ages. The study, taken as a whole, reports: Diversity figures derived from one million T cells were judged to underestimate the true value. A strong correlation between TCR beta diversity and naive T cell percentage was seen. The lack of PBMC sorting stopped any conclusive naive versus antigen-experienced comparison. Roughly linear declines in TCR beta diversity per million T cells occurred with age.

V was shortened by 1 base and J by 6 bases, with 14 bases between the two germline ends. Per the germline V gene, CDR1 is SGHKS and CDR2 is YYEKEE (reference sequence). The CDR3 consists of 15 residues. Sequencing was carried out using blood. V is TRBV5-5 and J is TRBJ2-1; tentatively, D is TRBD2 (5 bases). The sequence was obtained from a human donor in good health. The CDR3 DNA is TGTGCCAGCAGCTTGAATCTCCCAGCGGTCAATGAGCAGTTCTTC. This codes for CASSLNLPAVNEQFF.